These T cell receptor beta chains were read from a single sample in a study of a mutant IDH1 vaccine in newly diagnosed glioma. Antigens of these TCRs are unknown. Clones were sequenced by immunoSEQ multiplex PCR, and TCRdb holds only the in-frame ones, with some missing. This table has about 33,000 clones, around 77% appearing once. The specimen comprised PBMCs, sampled from a glioma patient whose treatment included an IDH1 peptide vaccine. Receptors were obtained from a man in his forties or fifties with glioma. Some clones in this sample may be carry-over from other donors' samples. Each CDR3 is given with its conserved first and last residue. D genes are given only for firm matches. Clone size is given for some rows only: seen once, a few or many times, or a class if the clone is expanded.

CDR3aa: CASSLGYWSRLGGNTIYF; CDR3nt: TGCGCCAGCAGCTTGGGGTACTGGTCGCGTCTGGGTGGAAACACCATATATTTT; len: 18; v_gene: TRBV5-1; j_gene: TRBJ1-3; abundance: .; d_gene: .
CDR3aa: CAIKSDSYEQYF; CDR3nt: TGTGCCATCAAGTCGGACAGCTACGAGCAGTACTTC; len: 12; v_gene: TRBV10-3; j_gene: TRBJ2-7; abundance: .; d_gene: .
CDR3aa: CASSQDPTYEQYF; CDR3nt: TGCGCCAGCAGCCAAGACCCGACCTACGAGCAGTACTTC; len: 13; v_gene: TRBV4-1; j_gene: TRBJ2-7; abundance: medium-sized; d_gene: .
CDR3aa: CASSLGWGSSTEAFF; CDR3nt: TGTGCCAGCAGCTTAGGATGGGGCTCGAGCACTGAAGCTTTCTTT; len: 15; v_gene: TRBV7-9; j_gene: TRBJ1-1; abundance: few; d_gene: .
CDR3aa: CASIVGETYNSPLHF; CDR3nt: TGTGCCAGCATCGTCGGGGAAACCTATAATTCACCCCTCCACTTT; len: 15; v_gene: TRBV6-1; j_gene: TRBJ1-6; abundance: .; d_gene: .
CDR3aa: CASSPLGRMGTEAFF; CDR3nt: TGCGCCAGCAGCCCTTTAGGACGGATGGGAACTGAAGCTTTCTTT; len: 15; v_gene: TRBV5-1; j_gene: TRBJ1-1; abundance: .; d_gene: .
CDR3aa: CASSQIAYRDYGYTF; CDR3nt: TGTGCCAGCAGCCAGATAGCGTACAGGGACTATGGCTACACCTTC; len: 15; v_gene: TRBV4-2; j_gene: TRBJ1-2; abundance: .; d_gene: .
CDR3aa: CASSQDLTGELFF; CDR3nt: TGTGCCAGCAGCCAAGACCTTACCGGGGAGCTGTTTTTT; len: 13; v_gene: TRBV14; j_gene: TRBJ2-2; abundance: .; d_gene: .
CDR3aa: CASSLWGGGTEAFF; CDR3nt: TGCGCCAGCAGCTTGTGGGGGGGAGGCACTGAAGCTTTCTTT; len: 14; v_gene: TRBV5-1; j_gene: TRBJ1-1; abundance: once; d_gene: .
CDR3aa: CASSLRNTEAFF; CDR3nt: TGTGCCAGCAGCCTCCGGAACACTGAAGCTTTCTTT; len: 12; v_gene: TRBV5-4; j_gene: TRBJ1-1; abundance: .; d_gene: .
CDR3aa: CASSEGGGPDTQYF; CDR3nt: TGTGCCAGCAGTGAAGGAGGGGGGCCAGATACGCAGTATTTT; len: 14; v_gene: TRBV6-1; j_gene: TRBJ2-3; abundance: .; d_gene: .
CDR3aa: CASSSSTGNTEAFF; CDR3nt: TGCGCCAGCAGCTCCTCCACGGGGAACACTGAAGCTTTCTTT; len: 14; v_gene: TRBV5-1; j_gene: TRBJ1-1; abundance: .; d_gene: .
CDR3aa: CASRTGGHGYTF; CDR3nt: TGTGCCAGCAGGACAGGGGGCCATGGCTACACCTTC; len: 12; v_gene: TRBV2; j_gene: TRBJ1-2; abundance: once; d_gene: TRBD1
CDR3aa: CASSFRGGGEKLFF; CDR3nt: TGTGCCAGCAGTTTCCGAGGGGGAGGTGAAAAACTGTTTTTT; len: 14; v_gene: TRBV27; j_gene: TRBJ1-4; abundance: .; d_gene: .
CDR3aa: CASSPSTGGNTEAFF; CDR3nt: TGTGCCAGCAGCCCCTCCACAGGGGGTAACACTGAAGCTTTCTTT; len: 15; v_gene: TRBV13; j_gene: TRBJ1-1; abundance: few; d_gene: TRBD1
CDR3aa: CASSMGGQGTKNIQYF; CDR3nt: TGTGCCAGTAGTATGGGGGGACAGGGGACCAAAAACATTCAGTACTTC; len: 16; v_gene: TRBV19; j_gene: TRBJ2-4; abundance: .; d_gene: TRBD1
CDR3aa: CASSDYRGVRNEQFF; CDR3nt: TGTGCCAGCAGTGACTACAGGGGCGTTCGGAATGAGCAGTTCTTC; len: 15; v_gene: TRBV2; j_gene: TRBJ2-1; abundance: .; d_gene: TRBD1
CDR3aa: CASSLVGLAYEQYF; CDR3nt: TGTGCCAGCAGCTTAGTAGGTTTGGCCTACGAGCAGTACTTC; len: 14; v_gene: TRBV7-2; j_gene: TRBJ2-7; abundance: .; d_gene: .
CDR3aa: CATSAKGNTEAFF; CDR3nt: TGTGCCACCAGCGCGAAGGGGAACACTGAAGCTTTCTTT; len: 13; v_gene: TRBV15; j_gene: TRBJ1-1; abundance: .; d_gene: .
CDR3aa: CASSQGSGGAGDTQYF; CDR3nt: TGCGCCAGCAGCCAGGGAAGCGGGGGGGCGGGAGATACGCAGTATTTT; len: 16; v_gene: TRBV4-3; j_gene: TRBJ2-3; abundance: few; d_gene: TRBD2
CDR3aa: CASSQVAARGEQYF; CDR3nt: TGTGCCAGCAGCCAAGTGGCAGCCCGCGGCGAGCAGTACTTC; len: 14; v_gene: TRBV4-2; j_gene: TRBJ2-7; abundance: .; d_gene: .
CDR3aa: CASSLSIAATDTQYF; CDR3nt: TGCGCCAGCAGCTTATCTATCGCAGCCACAGATACGCAGTATTTT; len: 15; v_gene: TRBV5-1; j_gene: TRBJ2-3; abundance: .; d_gene: .
CDR3aa: CAISESSSEQYF; CDR3nt: TGTGCCATCAGTGAGTCGAGTTCGGAGCAGTACTTC; len: 12; v_gene: TRBV10-3; j_gene: TRBJ2-7; abundance: .; d_gene: .
CDR3aa: CASSELAGSSYEQYF; CDR3nt: TGTGCCAGCAGTGAACTAGCGGGGAGCTCCTACGAGCAGTACTTC; len: 15; v_gene: TRBV6-1; j_gene: TRBJ2-7; abundance: .; d_gene: TRBD2
CDR3aa: CASSPRGNYGYTF; CDR3nt: TGTGCCAGCAGCCCCAGGGGTAACTATGGCTACACCTTC; len: 13; v_gene: TRBV7-2; j_gene: TRBJ1-2; abundance: few; d_gene: .
CDR3aa: CASSQGTSRAYNEQFF; CDR3nt: TGTGCCAGCAGTCAAGGGACTAGCCGGGCATACAATGAGCAGTTCTTC; len: 16; v_gene: TRBV6-1; j_gene: TRBJ2-1; abundance: few; d_gene: TRBD2
CDR3aa: CASSLGTGKGQETQYF; CDR3nt: TGTGCCAGCAGTTTGGGGACAGGGAAGGGGCAAGAGACCCAGTACTTC; len: 16; v_gene: TRBV6-5; j_gene: TRBJ2-5; abundance: once; d_gene: TRBD1
CDR3aa: CAWRGGANYGYTF; CDR3nt: TGTGCCTGGAGGGGGGGTGCTAACTATGGCTACACCTTC; len: 13; v_gene: TRBV30; j_gene: TRBJ1-2; abundance: .; d_gene: .
CDR3aa: CSVGQGARGYTF; CDR3nt: TGCAGCGTCGGACAGGGGGCGAGGGGCTACACCTTC; len: 12; v_gene: TRBV29-1; j_gene: TRBJ1-2; abundance: .; d_gene: TRBD1
CDR3aa: CASTLTSAPQETQYF; CDR3nt: TGTGCCAGCACCCTCACTAGCGCCCCCCAAGAGACCCAGTACTTC; len: 15; v_gene: TRBV7-2; j_gene: TRBJ2-5; abundance: .; d_gene: TRBD2
CDR3aa: CASSPKWPGVGEQYF; CDR3nt: TGTGCCAGCAGCCCCAAGTGGCCGGGGGTGGGGGAGCAGTACTTC; len: 15; v_gene: TRBV7-9; j_gene: TRBJ2-7; abundance: .; d_gene: .
CDR3aa: CASTGTGEGYTF; CDR3nt: TGTGCCAGCACAGGGACAGGGGAAGGCTACACCTTC; len: 12; v_gene: TRBV6-5; j_gene: TRBJ1-2; abundance: .; d_gene: TRBD1
CDR3aa: CASRTQNTGELFF; CDR3nt: TGTGCCAGCAGGACACAGAACACCGGGGAGCTGTTTTTT; len: 13; v_gene: TRBV6-6; j_gene: TRBJ2-2; abundance: .; d_gene: .
CDR3aa: CASSSRQGDSPLHF; CDR3nt: TGTGCCAGCAGCTCCAGACAGGGGGATTCACCCCTCCACTTT; len: 14; v_gene: TRBV7-2; j_gene: TRBJ1-6; abundance: .; d_gene: TRBD1
CDR3aa: CASSLVRTANTEAFF; CDR3nt: TGCGCCAGCAGCTTGGTACGGACAGCCAACACTGAAGCTTTCTTT; len: 15; v_gene: TRBV5-1; j_gene: TRBJ1-1; abundance: .; d_gene: .
CDR3aa: CASRAYHQPQHF; CDR3nt: TGTGCCAGCAGGGCTTACCATCAGCCCCAGCATTTT; len: 12; v_gene: TRBV6-1; j_gene: TRBJ1-5; abundance: .; d_gene: .
CDR3aa: CASSLGDPGLSYEQYF; CDR3nt: TGTGCCAGCAGCTTAGGCGACCCGGGCCTCTCCTACGAGCAGTACTTC; len: 16; v_gene: TRBV11-2; j_gene: TRBJ2-7; abundance: .; d_gene: .
CDR3aa: CASSPRGSGANVLTF; CDR3nt: TGTGCCAGCAGCCCTCGGGGCTCTGGGGCCAACGTCCTGACTTTC; len: 15; v_gene: TRBV5-4; j_gene: TRBJ2-6; abundance: .; d_gene: .
CDR3aa: CASRRSTNEKLFF; CDR3nt: TGCGCCAGCAGAAGGTCAACTAATGAAAAACTGTTTTTT; len: 13; v_gene: TRBV5-1; j_gene: TRBJ1-4; abundance: .; d_gene: .
CDR3aa: CASSGDSSYGYTF; CDR3nt: TGTGCCAGCAGTGGGGACAGCAGCTATGGCTACACCTTC; len: 13; v_gene: TRBV2; j_gene: TRBJ1-2; abundance: .; d_gene: TRBD1
CDR3aa: CASSLAGGNTEAFF; CDR3nt: TGTGCCAGCAGCTTAGCGGGCGGGAACACTGAAGCTTTCTTT; len: 14; v_gene: TRBV7-2; j_gene: TRBJ1-1; abundance: .; d_gene: .
CDR3aa: CASRLDSSTDTQYF; CDR3nt: TGTGCCAGCAGGTTGGACAGTAGCACAGATACGCAGTATTTT; len: 14; v_gene: TRBV6-5; j_gene: TRBJ2-3; abundance: once; d_gene: .
CDR3aa: CAISEIAGGQVHF; CDR3nt: TGTGCCATCAGTGAAATAGCTGGAGGGCAGGTTCATTTT; len: 13; v_gene: TRBV10-3; j_gene: TRBJ1-5; abundance: .; d_gene: .
CDR3aa: CASSYDLRLNTEAFF; CDR3nt: TGTGCCAGCAGTTACGATCTGCGATTGAACACTGAAGCTTTCTTT; len: 15; v_gene: TRBV6-5; j_gene: TRBJ1-1; abundance: .; d_gene: .
CDR3aa: CASSFSLGYETQYF; CDR3nt: TGCGCCAGCAGCTTCTCACTAGGCTATGAGACCCAGTACTTC; len: 14; v_gene: TRBV5-1; j_gene: TRBJ2-5; abundance: .; d_gene: .